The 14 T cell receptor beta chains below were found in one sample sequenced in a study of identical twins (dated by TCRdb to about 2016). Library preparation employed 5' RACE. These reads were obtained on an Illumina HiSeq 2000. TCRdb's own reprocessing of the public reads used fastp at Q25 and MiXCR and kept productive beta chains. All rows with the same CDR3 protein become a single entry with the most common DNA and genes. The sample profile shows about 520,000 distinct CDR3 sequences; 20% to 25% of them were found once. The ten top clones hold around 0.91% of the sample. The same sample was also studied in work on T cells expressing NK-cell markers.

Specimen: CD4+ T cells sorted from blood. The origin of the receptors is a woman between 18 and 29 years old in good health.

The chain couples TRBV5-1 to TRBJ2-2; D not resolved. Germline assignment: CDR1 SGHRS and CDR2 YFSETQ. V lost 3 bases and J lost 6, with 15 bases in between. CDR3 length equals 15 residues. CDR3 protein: CASSSGQEWPGELFF. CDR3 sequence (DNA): TGCGCCAGCAGCTCCGGTCAGGAATGGCCCGGGGAGCTGTTTTTT.

Here the CDR3 reads CSASKPAGSPYEQYF. The CDR3 DNA sequence: TGCAGTGCTAGTAAGCCTGCAGGATCCCCCTACGAGCAGTACTTC. This rearrangement joins TRBV20-1 to TRBJ2-7; no definite D call. V was trimmed by 3 bases and J by 2 bases, leaving 17 bases between them. The CDR3 runs 15 residues. Germline V lookup: CDR1 DFQATT, CDR2 SNEGSKA (reference sequence).

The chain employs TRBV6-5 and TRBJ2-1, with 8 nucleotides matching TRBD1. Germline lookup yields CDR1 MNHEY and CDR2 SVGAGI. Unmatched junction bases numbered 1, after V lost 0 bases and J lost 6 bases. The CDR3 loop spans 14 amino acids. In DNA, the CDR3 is TGTGCCAGCAGTTACTCGCAGGGGGCCAATGAGCAGTTCTTC. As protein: CASSYSQGANEQFF.

CDR3 region: CAWSSGGSYGYTF. The CDR3, as DNA: TGTGCCTGGAGCTCAGGGGGCAGCTATGGCTACACCTTC. The V and J genes are TRBV30 and TRBJ1-2, with TRBD1 matching 8 bases. CDR3 length: 13 amino acids. V lost 3 bases and J lost 4; bases outside the gene matches: 4. Germline V lookup: CDR1 GTSNPN, CDR2 SVGIG (reference sequence).

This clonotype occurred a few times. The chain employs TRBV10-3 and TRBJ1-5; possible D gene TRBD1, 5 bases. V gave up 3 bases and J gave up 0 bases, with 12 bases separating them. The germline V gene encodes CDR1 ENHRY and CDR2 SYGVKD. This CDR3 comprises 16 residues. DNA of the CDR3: TGTGCCATCAGTGATGGGGCACCTAATAGCAATCAGCCCCAGCATTTT. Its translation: CAISDGAPNSNQPQHF.

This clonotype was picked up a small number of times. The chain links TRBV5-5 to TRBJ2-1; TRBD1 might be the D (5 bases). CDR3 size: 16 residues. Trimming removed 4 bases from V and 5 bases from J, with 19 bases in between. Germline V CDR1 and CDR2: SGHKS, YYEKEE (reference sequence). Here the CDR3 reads CASSPPMGHQNNEQFF. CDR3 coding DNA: TGTGCCAGCAGCCCTCCGATGGGGCACCAGAACAATGAGCAGTTCTTC.

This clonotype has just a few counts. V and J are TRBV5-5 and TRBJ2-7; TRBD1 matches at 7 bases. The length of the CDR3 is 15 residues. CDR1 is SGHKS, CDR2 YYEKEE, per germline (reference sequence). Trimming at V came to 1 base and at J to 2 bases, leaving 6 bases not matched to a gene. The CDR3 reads CASSLYGTATYEQYF. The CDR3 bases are TGTGCCAGCAGCTTGTATGGGACAGCAACCTACGAGCAGTACTTC.

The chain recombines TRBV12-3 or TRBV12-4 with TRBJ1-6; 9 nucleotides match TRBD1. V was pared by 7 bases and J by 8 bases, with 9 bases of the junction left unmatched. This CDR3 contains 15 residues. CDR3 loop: CASTKQGATHSPLHF. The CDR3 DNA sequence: TGTGCCAGCACCAAACAGGGGGCTACCCATTCACCCCTCCACTTT.

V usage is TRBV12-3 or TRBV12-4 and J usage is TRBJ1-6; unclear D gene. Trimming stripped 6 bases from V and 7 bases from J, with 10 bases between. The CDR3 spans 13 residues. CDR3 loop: CASRATRNSPLHF. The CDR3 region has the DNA TGTGCCAGCAGAGCTACTCGGAATTCACCCCTCCACTTT.

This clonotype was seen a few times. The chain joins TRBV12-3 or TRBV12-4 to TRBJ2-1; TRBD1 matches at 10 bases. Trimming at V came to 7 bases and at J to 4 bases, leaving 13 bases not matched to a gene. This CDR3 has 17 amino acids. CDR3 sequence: CASTESIGQGVYNEQFF. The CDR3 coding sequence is TGTGCCAGCACCGAATCAATCGGACAGGGGGTTTACAATGAGCAGTTCTTC.

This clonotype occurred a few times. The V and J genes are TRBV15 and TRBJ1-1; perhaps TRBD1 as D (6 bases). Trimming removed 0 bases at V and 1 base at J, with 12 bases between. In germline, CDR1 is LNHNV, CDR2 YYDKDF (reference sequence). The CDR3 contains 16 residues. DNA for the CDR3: TGTGCCACCAGCAGAGATTACGGACAGACGAACACTGAAGCTTTCTTT. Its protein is CATSRDYGQTNTEAFF.

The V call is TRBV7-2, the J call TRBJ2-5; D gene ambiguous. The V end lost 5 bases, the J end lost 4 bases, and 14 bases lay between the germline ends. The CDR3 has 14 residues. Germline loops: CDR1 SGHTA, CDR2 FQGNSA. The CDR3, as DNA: TGTGCCAGCAGCGTAGTCGGTAGCCCAGAGACCCAGTACTTC. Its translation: CASSVVGSPETQYF.

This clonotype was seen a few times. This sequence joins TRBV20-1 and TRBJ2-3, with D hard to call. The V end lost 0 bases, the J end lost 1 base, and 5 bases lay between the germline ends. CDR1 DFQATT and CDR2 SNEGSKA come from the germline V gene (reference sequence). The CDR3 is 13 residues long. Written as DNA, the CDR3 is TGCAGTGCTAGAGATCAGGGCACAGATACGCAGTATTTT. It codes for CSARDQGTDTQYF.

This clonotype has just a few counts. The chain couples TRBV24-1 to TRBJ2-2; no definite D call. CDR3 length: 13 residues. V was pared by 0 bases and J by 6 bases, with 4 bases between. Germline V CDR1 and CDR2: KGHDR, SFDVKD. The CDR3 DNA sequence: TGTGCCACCAGTGATTTGGGGTCCGGGGAGCTGTTTTTT. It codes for CATSDLGSGELFF.